This T cell receptor (beta chain) was obtained from a study of cytomegalovirus exposure and HLA in healthy donors. Looking at the study overall: A prior analysis found 117 million unique TCR beta sequences from some 190 million T cells. Overall study results and limits: In a later analysis, DRB1 alleles had the most associated TCRs; HLA-C alleles the fewest. Certain indistinguishable V segments, among them TRBV6-2 and TRBV6-3, were excluded.

In the PCR, 60 Vbeta and 13 Jbeta primers were used. Method: immunoSEQ multiplex PCR; TCRdb's copy keeps in-frame clones and lacks some. In the table there are more than 70,000 clones, 76% of which are singletons. This clone was detected only a few times. The target antigen is unknown. V was cut by 4 bases and J by 0 bases, with 20 bases left in between. The germline CDR1 and CDR2 sequences are SGHKS and YYEKEE (reference sequence). The CDR3 is made up of 18 amino acids. The source is a man aged 25-40 years in good health and CMV-seropositive. The sequencing sample was made of PBMCs. The chain uses TRBV5-5 and TRBJ2-1, with a tentative D call TRBD1 (5 bases). The CDR3 region has the DNA TGTGCCAGCAGCAGGACCGACAGTCCCTTAAGCTCCTACAATGAGCAGTTCTTC. This codes for CASSRTDSPLSSYNEQFF.